This T cell receptor (beta chain) was sequenced for a study of identical twins. Each CDR3 protein gets one entry after TCRdb re-called the 5' RACE reads with MiXCR. The top ten hold around 0.3% of the sample, which has 1.5 million to 2 million distinct CDR3 sequences, about 32% seen once. Germline V gives CDR1 KGHDR, CDR2 SFDVKD. This CDR3 is 12 amino acids long. V was cut by 2 bases and J by 4 bases, with 3 bases left in between. Whole-study results and caveats: Among monozygotic twins, out-of-frame TCR alpha sharing exceeded what models predicted. Memory repertoires lacked the insertion deficit that abundant cord blood beta clonotypes showed.

This clonotype was counted only a few times. Its antigen is not identified. The V gene is TRBV24-1, the J gene TRBJ2-3; no firm D call. Sequences were obtained from cord blood. The clonotype comes from a newborn girl in good health. The CDR3 nucleotides read TGTGCCACCAGTGATTGGGCAGATACGCAGTATTTT. Protein: CATSDWADTQYF.